Given below is one TCR beta chain in context. In this sample, this clonotype turned up many times. It lacks a known antigen. No base qualities exist here, and no much larger clone lies one base off it. The data originate from a study of T cells in Graves' hyperthyroidism and ophthalmopathy (dated by TCRdb to between 2018 and 2020). Study-level background: Peripheral blood was sampled at the time of initial diagnosis, prior to any treatment. To identify TCR V-J signatures that set the groups apart, the researchers used a discovery cohort of 100 patients, made up of 43 with Graves' ophthalmopathy and 55 to 65 with stable Graves' hyperthyroidism. Prospective prediction of ophthalmopathy was tested in an independent validation cohort of about 19 hyperthyroidism patients and some 17 patients who later progressed to ophthalmopathy. The roughly 91 discovery patients were randomly divided into training and test sets at a 7:3 ratio. In several Graves' hyperthyroidism patients, the study also compared T-cell repertoires from thyroid tissue with T-cell repertoires from blood. Following sampling, methimazole starting at 30 mg daily was given to hyperthyroidism patients, and high-dose intravenous methylprednisolone was given to ophthalmopathy patients. The paper reports TCR Vbeta CDR3 sequencing of some 140 peripheral blood samples: approximately 41 ophthalmopathy, under 80 hyperthyroidism and around 17 progressor patients. Study-wide findings and limitations: A 13 V-J signature model separated ophthalmopathy from stable hyperthyroidism, with just over 85% sensitivity and roughly 81% specificity in cross-validation and 80%/75% in testing. Sample size was not statistically predetermined, and investigators were not blinded to group allocation. In validation, progression to ophthalmopathy was predicted by the model with 70% to 71% sensitivity and 72% to 85% specificity, a median of roughly 6 months before onset. Most expanded thyroid clonotypes (frequency above 0.001) were also detected in blood, a finding suggesting that blood repertoires may reflect thyroid immune responses.

The germline V gene provides CDR1 SQVTM and CDR2 ANQGSEA. V sheds 6 bases and J sheds 9 bases, leaving 12 bases between their ends. Taken from cysteine to phenylalanine, the CDR3 has 11 residues. Only CDR3 DNA remains: 33 bases, in frame from the first base. Ophthalmopathy patients had moderately to severely active disease, with a Clinical Activity Score of 3 or more, a NOSPECS grade of 4 or more, and a disease duration of less than 3 months. Exclusion was applied to patients with uncontrolled infections, other autoimmune diseases, pregnancy or lactation. Diagnoses relied on clinical symptoms, serum thyroxine and TRAb, thyroid ultrasound and orbital computed tomography. PBMCs were separated from roughly 9.6 ml of fresh peripheral blood using Ficoll-Paque density gradient centrifugation. Trizol reagent was used to extract total RNA, and RNA quality was then checked on an Agilent 2100 Bioanalyzer. The TCR beta CDR3 regions were amplified from RNA transcripts. A first-round RT-PCR of the TCR CDR3 used the HTBI primer set with the Qiagen OneStep RT-PCR kit. Libraries were constructed in a second round of multiplex PCR, after which size selection and purification were performed. Paired-end sequencing of the libraries was performed with 100 bp reads on an Illumina HiSeq2000. Processing in the source paper ran as follows. SOAPnuke was used to process the raw data, throwing out any read that contained adapters or uncalled bases, had a mean Phred below 15, or lacked an exact constant-primer or identifier match. COPE v1.2.5 was used to merge the high-quality paired reads, and each unique nucleotide sequence was defined as a clonotype. Clonotypes were aligned to IMGT TRBV, TRBD and TRBJ reference segments using MiTCR v1.1. The analysis included only V-J combinations with a frequency above 0.0001, which together covered over 98% of the repertoires. A TCS score was defined as the ratio between F50 (clonal expansion) and ExV (chaos), using BLOSUM62-based TCRdist between CDR3 peptides within each V-J. Welch's t-statistics and random forest reduced 450 to 600 V-J features to 10 to 15, which were used in a naive Bayes classifier (R e1071). TCRdb's own reprocessing of the public reads used fastp at Q25 and MiXCR and kept productive beta chains. Records with the same CDR3 protein are collapsed into one entry carrying the most frequent genes and DNA. These V and J calls are TCRdb output, not the study's own analysis. In all, the sample holds roughly 350,000 distinct CDR3 sequences, and roughly an eighth of those were seen once. Clones ranked in the top ten supply about a third of the sample.

In this chain, TRBV29-1 is recombined with TRBJ2-1; the D gene may be TRBD1 or TRBD2, since each aligns over 5 bases. The clonotype comes from a woman in her thirties or forties with Graves' ophthalmopathy. Sequences were obtained from blood. CDR3 region: CSVMRGGEQFF. The sequence in DNA is TGCAGCGTGATGCGTGGGGGTGAGCAGTTCTTC.